These 15 T cell receptor beta chains were all obtained from the same sample, sequenced in a study of blood T cell repertoires in COVID-19. Method: immunoSEQ multiplex PCR; TCRdb's copy keeps in-frame clones and lacks some. This table holds hundreds of thousands of clones, about four fifths found once. Sequences were obtained from peripheral blood. Every receptor here comes from a woman of 80 years or more with COVID-19, enrolled during active disease.

The chain links TRBV6-1 to TRBJ1-1; 10 bases agree with TRBD1. Losses at the gene ends were 2 bases for V and 10 bases for J; bases not matched to a gene: 4. The CDR3 consists of 13 residues. Per the germline V gene, CDR1 is MNHNS and CDR2 is SASEGT. CDR3 DNA: TGTGCCAGCAGTGAAAGACAGGGGGCAGCAGCTTTCTTT. It translates to CASSERQGAAAFF.

This chain connects TRBV20-1 to TRBJ1-2; TRBD1 might be the D (5 bases). Trimming shortened V by 3 bases and J by 2 bases, and 7 bases separated the two germline ends. This CDR3 is 12 amino acids long. Per germline, CDR1 DFQATT and CDR2 SNEGSKA (reference sequence). The CDR3 sequence: CSASGHNYGYTF. CDR3 DNA sequence: TGCAGTGCTAGTGGACACAACTATGGCTACACCTTC.

The chain uses TRBV5-1 and TRBJ2-1, with TRBD2 identical over 7 bases. This CDR3 contains 15 residues. The junction had 5 bases not matched to a gene; V was cut back by 2 bases and J by 3 bases. Germline CDR1 reads SGHRS; CDR2 reads YFSETQ. The DNA for the CDR3 is TGCGCCAGCAGCTTATTGGCTAGCGGCTACAATGAGCAGTTCTTC. Residues: CASSLLASGYNEQFF.

The V gene is TRBV5-4, the J gene TRBJ2-5; D may be TRBD2 (5 bases). The V end lost 0 bases, the J end lost 2 bases, and 8 bases lay between the germline ends. The CDR3 is 14 residues long. The germline V gene has CDR1 SGHNT and CDR2 YYREEE (reference sequence). This chain's CDR3 is CASSLGAVQETQYF. DNA of the CDR3: TGTGCCAGCAGCTTGGGAGCGGTTCAAGAGACCCAGTACTTC.

The V and J genes are TRBV11-2 and TRBJ1-1, with 7 bases fitting TRBD1. The junction had 6 bases not matched to a gene; V was cut back by 4 bases and J by 7 bases. CDR3 size: 13 residues. Germline CDR1 and CDR2: SGHAT and FQNNGV. The CDR3 region has the DNA TGTGCCAGCAGCTCTGACAGGGCGGGTGAAGCTTTCTTT. Translating gives CASSSDRAGEAFF.

The rearrangement joins TRBV10-1 to TRBJ2-3; no clear D. V was cut by 3 bases and J by 9 bases, with 13 bases left in between. This CDR3 contains 13 residues. Germline CDR1 and CDR2: WNHNN and SYGVQD (reference sequence). CDR3 in amino acids: CASSDLSPGTQYF. The CDR3 region has the DNA TGCGCCAGCAGTGATCTGTCCCCCGGGACGCAGTATTTT.

The V and J genes are TRBV30 and TRBJ1-5, with TRBD1 matching over 9 bases. Germline trimming cut 5 bases from V and 5 bases from J; bases unmatched to any gene: 4. This CDR3 spans 13 amino acids. Germline values: CDR1 GTSNPN, CDR2 SVGIG (reference sequence). This CDR3 is CAWSDRGDQPQHF. DNA for the CDR3: TGTGCCTGGTCCGACAGGGGGGATCAGCCCCAGCATTTT.

This rearrangement joins TRBV4-1 to TRBJ2-1, with a tentative D call TRBD1 (5 bases). CDR1 and CDR2 from the germline V gene are MGHRA and YSYEKL. Trimming left V 4 bases short and J 4 bases short, with 20 bases between. CDR3 length equals 17 residues. Here the CDR3 reads CASSRPPTPQGYNEQFF. The CDR3 nucleotides are TGCGCCAGCAGCCGCCCCCCGACTCCCCAGGGTTACAATGAGCAGTTCTTC.

This chain uses TRBV6-5 with TRBJ1-3, with D tentatively TRBD1 (6 bases). The CDR3 has 14 residues. Trimming removed 7 bases at V and 4 bases at J, with 14 bases between. Looked up from germline, CDR1 is MNHEY and CDR2 is SVGAGI. In DNA form, the CDR3 reads TGTGCCAGCACCCGAGGGGGTACGGGAAACACCATATATTTT. Translation: CASTRGGTGNTIYF.

In DNA, the CDR3 is TGTGCCAGCAGCTCCGGGGGTGGAAAGGAAGAGACCCAGTACTTC. This codes for CASSSGGGKEETQYF. The chain links TRBV11-1 to TRBJ2-5; a weak D match, TRBD2 (6 bases). Germline lookup yields CDR1 SGHAT and CDR2 FQDESV (reference sequence). The length of the CDR3 is 15 residues. V was pared by 4 bases and J by 3 bases, with 15 bases between.

This clone was counted once. The genes are TRBV4-1 and TRBJ2-7; 7 bases match TRBD2. The CDR3 covers 16 residues. CDR1 and CDR2 from the germline V gene are MGHRA and YSYEKL. The V and J ends lost 0 bases and 3 bases, in that order; junction bases with no gene match: 8. The CDR3: CASSQDPSGKVYEQYF. The DNA for the CDR3 is TGCGCCAGCAGCCAAGATCCCAGCGGGAAGGTCTACGAGCAGTACTTC.

The chain recombines TRBV7-2 with TRBJ1-4; TRBD1 matches 10 bases. The CDR3 covers 17 residues. Germline V gene lookup returns CDR1 SGHTA and CDR2 FQGNSA. The junction had 10 bases not matched to a gene; V was cut back by 5 bases and J by 4 bases. The CDR3 sequence is CASSERDRGLSNEKLFF. Written as DNA, the CDR3 is TGTGCCAGCAGCGAGAGGGACAGGGGCCTAAGTAATGAAAAACTGTTTTTT.

The chain couples TRBV30 to TRBJ2-5; weak D call: TRBD2 (5 bases). The germline V gene encodes CDR1 GTSNPN and CDR2 SVGIG (reference sequence). This CDR3 has 14 residues. V lost 5 bases, J lost 1 base, and 14 bases lay in between. The CDR3 protein is CAWAFKAVQETQYF. The CDR3, as DNA: TGTGCCTGGGCCTTTAAAGCGGTCCAAGAGACCCAGTACTTC.

This clone showed up just once. The rearrangement uses TRBV30 and TRBJ1-4, with D uncertain. The CDR3 totals 13 residues. Germline V gene sequence: CDR1 GTSNPN, CDR2 SVGIG (reference sequence). Trimming shortened V by 3 bases and J by 1 base, and 6 bases separated the two germline ends. The CDR3, as DNA: TGTGCCTGGAGGAGTGGAACTAATGAAAAACTGTTTTTT. Its protein product is CAWRSGTNEKLFF.

This sequence joins TRBV11-2 and TRBJ2-5; D gene uncertain. The CDR3 sequence is 13 residues long. Germline V gene lookup returns CDR1 SGHAT and CDR2 FQNNGV. V gave up 2 bases and J gave up 3 bases, with 7 bases separating them. The CDR3 DNA sequence: TGTGCCAGCAGCTTATCTCAGGAAGAGACCCAGTACTTC. Its protein is CASSLSQEETQYF.